The rows below give T cell receptor beta chains drawn from one sample of a study of cytomegalovirus exposure and HLA in healthy donors. Assay used: immunoSEQ multiplex PCR; TCRdb lists only in-frame clones, some missing. The sample contains 95,000 to 110,000 clones, approximately 80% of which appear only once. Sequences were obtained from PBMCs. These receptors all stem from a middle-aged woman in good health and CMV-seronegative. Each CDR3 is given with its conserved first and last residue. The D gene is left open where the match is weak. For some rows the clone size is stated as once, few or many, or as a class when expanded; others skip it.

v_gene	j_gene	abundance	d_gene	CDR3nt	CDR3aa
TRBV15	TRBJ1-4	once	NA	TGTGCCACCAGAGATAAGCTCCCTCGCGGTGAAAAACTGTTTTTT	CATRDKLPRGEKLFF
TRBV7-9	TRBJ2-1	NA	TRBD2	TGTGCCAGCAGCTCGTCTCTGGGACTAGCGGGAAACAATGAGCAGTTCTTC	CASSSSLGLAGNNEQFF
TRBV7-2	TRBJ2-7	NA	NA	TGTGCCAGCAGCTTCAAACAGAGCTACGAGCAGTACTTC	CASSFKQSYEQYF
TRBV5-4	TRBJ2-7	NA	NA	TGTGCCAGCAGCTCAGCCACGGACAGAACGTACGAGCAGTACTTC	CASSSATDRTYEQYF
TRBV11-2	TRBJ1-5	few	NA	TGTGCCAGCAGCTCCGGACTGAATAGCAATCAGCCCCAGCATTTT	CASSSGLNSNQPQHF
TRBV29-1	TRBJ2-7	NA	NA	TGCAGCGTTGTGAGCCTAGCCGGAACCTACGAGCAGTACTTC	CSVVSLAGTYEQYF
TRBV18	TRBJ1-3	NA	NA	TGTGCCAGCTCACTCCTTGACCAGGGCTCTGGAAACACCATATATTTT	CASSLLDQGSGNTIYF
TRBV5-6	TRBJ1-5	few	TRBD1	TGTGCCAGCAGCTTGGGGGGGACAGCAGGGTACAATCAGCCCCAGCATTTT	CASSLGGTAGYNQPQHF
TRBV5-1	TRBJ1-4	NA	NA	TGCGCCAGCAGTCCGGGCGGGAGCGGAAATGAAAAACTGTTTTTT	CASSPGGSGNEKLFF
TRBV14	TRBJ1-2	NA	TRBD1	TGTGCCAGCAGCCAAGATACCGGACAGGGTATACAGTATGGCTACACCTTC	CASSQDTGQGIQYGYTF
TRBV7-2	TRBJ1-1	NA	TRBD1	TGTGCCAGCAGCTTAGCTGGATGGGGACAGGGGGCGTTGGCTTTCTTT	CASSLAGWGQGALAFF
TRBV7-9	TRBJ1-2	NA	TRBD1	TGTGCCAGCAGCCCTCCGGGATACAGGGGTGGCTACACCTTC	CASSPPGYRGGYTF
TRBV6-1	TRBJ1-4	NA	NA	TGTGCCAGCAGTGAAGCGCGGGGAGGACTAGGAAAACTGTTTTTT	CASSEARGGLGKLFF
TRBV5-6	TRBJ2-1	NA	TRBD2	TGTGCCAGCAGCCACCCCGGACTAGCTCTATTTCCGTTCTTC	CASSHPGLALFPFF
TRBV11-2	TRBJ2-2	NA	NA	TGTGCCAGCAGCCTCCCCCGGAGGGTGGGGGAGCTGTTTTTT	CASSLPRRVGELFF
TRBV27	TRBJ2-7	NA	TRBD1	TGTGCCAGCAGTTTGGGGCCGGGACAGGGCACCTACGAGCAGTACTTC	CASSLGPGQGTYEQYF
TRBV6-5	TRBJ1-6	NA	NA	TGTGCCAGCAGTTACTCGGTCTCCCGGTCCCACCTCCACTTT	CASSYSVSRSHLHF
TRBV27	TRBJ2-3	NA	TRBD2	TGTGCCAGCAGTTTATGGGGTAGCGGGAGGGGGGCAGATACGCAGTATTTT	CASSLWGSGRGADTQYF
TRBV7-2	TRBJ2-1	NA	NA	TGTGCCAGCAGCTTAGCTCGATACGAGGAAAGTCCGTTCTTC	CASSLARYEESPFF
TRBV7-2	TRBJ1-1	NA	NA	TGTGCCAGCAGCTCGCCACACAGCTACACTGAAGCTTTCTTT	CASSSPHSYTEAFF
TRBV2	TRBJ2-6	NA	NA	TGTGCCAGCAGTACAGGGACCGGGGCCAACGTCCTGACTTTC	CASSTGTGANVLTF
TRBV5-1	TRBJ2-1	NA	TRBD1	TGCGCCAGCAGCTCGACCGGGACAGCCAACAGTGAGCAGTTCTTC	CASSSTGTANSEQFF
TRBV6-5	TRBJ2-1	NA	TRBD2	TGTGCCAGCAGTTCCCAGGGACTAGCGGGCTACAATGAGCAGTTCTTC	CASSSQGLAGYNEQFF
TRBV10-2	TRBJ1-2	NA	NA	TGCGCCAGCAGTGATTTTCAGGGGCTGGATGGCTACACCTTC	CASSDFQGLDGYTF
TRBV11-2	TRBJ2-2	once	NA	TGTGCCAGCAGCTTAGTTAGCGCTAACACCGGGGAGCTGTTTTTT	CASSLVSANTGELFF
TRBV7-9	TRBJ2-7	NA	TRBD1	TGTGCCAGCAGCTTCGGGACAGGATCCTACGAGCAGTACTTC	CASSFGTGSYEQYF
TRBV19	TRBJ2-2	NA	TRBD2	TGTGCCAGTAGTATAATAGCGGGAATGGTCGGGGAGCTGTTTTTT	CASSIIAGMVGELFF
TRBV18	TRBJ2-2	NA	TRBD2	TGTGCCAGCTCACCTCTCTCCGGGACTAGCAATCTCGGGGAGCTGTTTTTT	CASSPLSGTSNLGELFF
TRBV21-1	TRBJ2-6	NA	NA	TGTGCCAGCAGCAAAGGGCCTGATTCTTTCCTCTCTGGGGCCAACGTCCTGACTTTC	CASSKGPDSFLSGANVLTF
TRBV28	TRBJ1-1	NA	NA	TGTGCCAGCAGTTACCCTTACAGAGCCTACACTGAAGCTTTCTTT	CASSYPYRAYTEAFF